One and the same sample provided the 2 T cell receptor beta chains below, sequenced in a study of T cells after yellow fever vaccination. MiXCR, applied by TCRdb to the 5' RACE reads, yields one record per CDR3 protein. The repertoire has 300,000 to 400,000 distinct CDR3 sequences, around 13% of them found once; the top ten carry about 3%. Sequencing used CD4+ T cells sorted from PBMCs, obtained 15 days after the yellow fever booster vaccination. These receptors were taken from a man between 18 and 29 years old who received the YFV17D yellow fever vaccine.

The gene calls are TRBV12-3 or TRBV12-4 and TRBJ2-3; 10 bases are shared with TRBD1. The CDR3 is 18 residues long. The V segment lost 6 bases and the J segment 2 bases; nucleotides outside the gene matches: 14. The CDR3 nucleotides read TGTGCCAGCAGCCGAGGGACAGGGGTAACGGTGTTCACAGATACGCAGTATTTT. Protein sequence: CASSRGTGVTVFTDTQYF.

This clonotype was recorded at least ten times. This chain uses TRBV5-1 with TRBJ2-1, with 8 bases aligning to TRBD2. Germline V CDR1 and CDR2: SGHRS, YFSETQ. The junction had 2 bases not matched to a gene; V was cut back by 0 bases and J by 9 bases. CDR3 size: 13 residues. CDR3 bases: TGCGCCAGCAGCTTGGAGCGGGGGCTTGAGCAGTTCTTC. Protein: CASSLERGLEQFF.